The T cell receptor (beta chain) under discussion was sequenced for a study of shared clonotypes between healthy human individuals. Caucasian adults living in Nashville, Tennessee, provided all samples. Across several immunoSEQ plates, the genomic DNA of each subset was split evenly. Here immunoSEQ multiplex PCR was the method, and the copy in TCRdb shows in-frame clones only, minus some. Of 530,000 or so clones detected, roughly 79% appear once; the ten largest clones hold approximately 13%. The germline V and J ends were trimmed by 11 bases and 0 bases, with 7 bases remaining between them. This CDR3 is 12 amino acids long. Germline V gene sequence: CDR1 ENHRY, CDR2 SYGVKD.

The rearrangement links TRBV10-3 to TRBJ2-2; no reliable D call. The origin of this receptor is a woman between 40 and 50 years old in good health. Some clones in this sample may be carry-over from other donors' samples. Sequencing was done on a sample of PBMCs. In DNA, the CDR3 is TGTGCCGTCGGTCCGAACACCGGGGAGCTGTTTTTT. Amino acid sequence: CAVGPNTGELFF.